This TCR beta chain was identified in a study of blood T cell repertoires in COVID-19. On the study more broadly: The study drew acute and convalescent COVID-19 samples from the United States, Italy and Spain.

Here immunoSEQ multiplex PCR was the method, and the copy in TCRdb shows in-frame clones only, minus some. This sample has about 240,000 clones, with 65% to 90% found just once. Germline CDR1 is MNHEY and CDR2 is SMNVEV (reference sequence). This CDR3 is built from 12 residues. Trimming took 6 bases from V and 8 from J; bases not matched to a gene: 4. This clone was seen once. The sample was peripheral blood. This chain connects TRBV27 to TRBJ2-1; 7 bases align to TRBD1. This TCR came from a man in his fifties or sixties with COVID-19, enrolled during active disease. CDR3 sequence: CASRRQGHEQFF. The CDR3 nucleotides read TGTGCCAGCAGACGACAGGGCCATGAGCAGTTCTTC.